The 30 T cell receptor beta chains presented below share a single source sample, sequenced in a study of cytomegalovirus exposure and HLA in healthy donors. PCR used 60 Vbeta primers and 13 Jbeta primers. The repertoire was sequenced with immunoSEQ multiplex PCR; TCRdb's copy has only in-frame clones and lacks some. The data hold about 79,000 clones, with about 71% observed a single time. The material sequenced was PBMCs. The receptors were sampled from a man in his 60s in good health and CMV-seronegative.

In this sample, this clone turned up a few times. The rearrangement uses TRBV6-6 and TRBJ2-3; weak D call: TRBD1 (6 bases). The length of the CDR3 is 15 residues. Germline loops: CDR1 MNHNY, CDR2 SVGAGI (reference sequence). The ends were cut back, 1 base at V and 0 bases at J, with 8 bases in the middle. The CDR3 DNA sequence: TGTGCCAGCAGTTACTTGGGACATAGCACAGATACGCAGTATTTT. Translation: CASSYLGHSTDTQYF.

The rearrangement uses TRBV6-5 and TRBJ1-1; 9 bases agree with TRBD1. The CDR3 has 15 residues. Unmatched junction bases numbered 7, after V lost 4 bases and J lost 4 bases. CDR1 and CDR2 (germline): MNHEY, SVGAGI. The CDR3 sequence: CASSFSRQGGTEAFF. The CDR3, as DNA: TGTGCCAGCAGTTTTTCTCGACAGGGGGGCACTGAAGCTTTCTTT.

The CDR3 DNA is TGTGCCAGCAGCACCCGGACTACCCAAGAGACCCAGTACTTC. Protein sequence: CASSTRTTQETQYF. V usage is TRBV5-5 and J usage is TRBJ2-5; tentatively, D is TRBD2 (6 bases). Germline loops: CDR1 SGHKS, CDR2 YYEKEE (reference sequence). V was shortened by 4 bases and J by 1 base, with 11 bases between the two germline ends. The CDR3 contains 14 residues.

The gene calls are TRBV10-3 and TRBJ2-7; 7 bases align to TRBD1. V gave up 10 bases and J gave up 1 base; unmatched junction bases: 7. Per the germline V gene, CDR1 is ENHRY and CDR2 is SYGVKD. The CDR3 extends over 13 amino acids. The CDR3 DNA is TGTGCCACGACAGGGTATAGGTCCTACGAGCAGTACTTC. Protein sequence: CATTGYRSYEQYF.

Worth noting for this clone: The junction differs from germline at one of its ends, possibly a read error. In the same sample, other DNA sequences code for this CDR3. This sequence joins TRBV7-9 and TRBJ1-2; perhaps TRBD1 as D (5 bases). The CDR3 spans 14 residues. Per germline, CDR1 SEHNR and CDR2 FQNEAQ (reference sequence). The CDR3 DNA follows: TGTGCCAGCAGCTTCTTACAGGCGAACTATGGTTACACCTTC. It yields the protein CASSFLQANYGYTF. Full variable domain (missing parts from reference TRBV7-9 and TRBJ1-2): DTGVSQNPRHKITKRGQNVTFRCDPISEHNRLYWYRQTLGQGPEFLTYFQNEAQLEKSRLLSDRFSAERPKGSFSTLEIQRTEQGDSAMYLCASSFLQANYGYTFGSGTRLTVV.

This chain joins TRBV5-1 and TRBJ2-7, with TRBD1 identical over 7 bases. Germline loops: CDR1 SGHRS, CDR2 YFSETQ. The trim removed 5 bases at V and 3 bases at J, leaving 14 bases unmatched. The CDR3 is 16 amino acids. This CDR3 is CASSQTGVLGLYEQYF. CDR3 nucleotides: TGCGCCAGCAGTCAAACAGGGGTCCTGGGGCTCTACGAGCAGTACTTC.

The chain joins TRBV6-5 to TRBJ1-1; the D gene is possibly TRBD1 (6 bases). Germline V CDR1 and CDR2: MNHEY, SVGAGI. V dropped 8 bases and J dropped 3 bases, with 13 bases sitting between them. The CDR3 extends over 13 amino acids. The CDR3 loop reads CASSRGQYTEAFF. The CDR3 DNA sequence: TGTGCCAGCTCTAGAGGACAGTACACTGAAGCTTTCTTT.

V usage is TRBV19 and J usage is TRBJ1-4, with 8 bases aligning to TRBD1. CDR3 length: 14 amino acids. The trim removed 5 bases at V and 8 bases at J, leaving 7 bases unmatched. Germline loops: CDR1 LNHDA, CDR2 SQIVND (reference sequence). The CDR3 spells CASSLGQVDEKLFF. CDR3 nucleotide sequence: TGTGCCAGTAGTTTGGGACAGGTGGACGAAAAACTGTTTTTT.

The rearrangement joins TRBV5-1 to TRBJ2-7; no definite D call. The CDR3 extends over 14 amino acids. Germline V gene data show CDR1 as SGHRS and CDR2 as YFSETQ. Trimming took 3 bases from V and 0 from J, leaving 10 bases between them. The CDR3 sequence: CASSSTADSYEQYF. The CDR3 coding sequence is TGCGCCAGCAGCTCTACCGCTGACTCCTACGAGCAGTACTTC.

This chain uses TRBV4-3 with TRBJ2-7; D might be TRBD2 (7 bases). The V end lost 1 base, the J end lost 4 bases, and 20 bases lay between the germline ends. The CDR3 sequence is 17 residues long. CDR1 and CDR2 (germline): LGHNA, YSLEER. CDR3 sequence: CASSQGPRGGGRYEQYF. In DNA, the CDR3 is TGCGCCAGCAGCCAAGGCCCCAGGGGCGGGGGTAGGTACGAGCAGTACTTC.

The chain carries TRBV5-1 and TRBJ1-5; tentatively, D is TRBD1 (6 bases). V was trimmed by 4 bases and J by 2 bases, leaving 10 bases between them. CDR3 size: 14 residues. Germline lookup yields CDR1 SGHRS and CDR2 YFSETQ. CDR3 DNA sequence: TGCGCCAGCAGCCAACAGGGAGGCAATCAGCCCCAGCATTTT. Protein: CASSQQGGNQPQHF.

This clone was detected a few times. The rearrangement uses TRBV19 and TRBJ1-5, with 7 bases aligning to TRBD1. Trimming removed 7 bases from V and 3 bases from J; junction bases left unmatched: 9. This CDR3 spans 15 amino acids. Germline CDR1 reads LNHDA; CDR2 reads SQIVND (reference sequence). CDR3 protein: CASNTGRGSNQPQHF. In DNA, the CDR3 is TGTGCCAGTAACACGGGCAGGGGGTCCAATCAGCCCCAGCATTTT.

CDR3 coding DNA: TGTGCCAGCAGCCAAGGTTCCGGACAGGGGCTGAAGGGAGGCTACACCTTC. This gives the protein CASSQGSGQGLKGGYTF. The gene calls are TRBV4-2 and TRBJ1-2; 9 positions match TRBD1. Germline CDR1 LGHNA, CDR2 YNFKEQ. Trimming removed 1 base from V and 8 bases from J; junction bases left unmatched: 14. This CDR3 is 17 amino acids long.

J is TRBJ2-1 and V is TRBV15; D possibly corresponds to TRBD1 (5 bases). This CDR3 has 14 amino acids. V was cut by 5 bases and J by 3 bases, with 11 bases left in between. Germline-derived CDR1 and CDR2 are LNHNV and YYDKDF (reference sequence). Here the CDR3 reads CATSPDIVYNEQFF. Here the CDR3 DNA reads TGTGCCACCAGCCCGGACATTGTCTACAATGAGCAGTTCTTC.

The rearrangement uses TRBV19 and TRBJ2-7, with a weak D call TRBD1 (6 bases). V was clipped by 5 bases and J by 4 bases, with 15 bases between them. Germline V gene lookup returns CDR1 LNHDA and CDR2 SQIVND (reference sequence). This CDR3 has 14 amino acids. The CDR3 coding sequence is TGTGCCAGTAGTCCAACTTCACAGGGTTACGAGCAGTACTTC. It encodes CASSPTSQGYEQYF.

V is TRBV15 and J is TRBJ1-5, with a possible D match to TRBD1 (6 bases). The V gene's germline CDR1 is LNHNV and CDR2 YYDKDF (reference sequence). V lost 0 bases and J 2 bases, leaving 8 bases between the germline ends. The CDR3 spans 15 residues. The DNA for the CDR3 is TGTGCCACCAGCAGAGATCCAGGGGGCAATCAGCCCCAGCATTTT. Its protein product is CATSRDPGGNQPQHF. Together with reference TRBV15 and TRBJ1-5, the CDR3 gives the full variable domain: DAMVIQNPRYQVTQFGKPVTLSCSQTLNHNVMYWYQQKSSQAPKLLFHYYDKDFNNEADTPDNFQSRRPNTSFCFLDIRSPGLGDTAMYLCATSRDPGGNQPQHFGDGTRLSIL.

This rearrangement joins TRBV27 to TRBJ2-1; 9 bases fit TRBD1. This CDR3 is built from 15 residues. The J segment lost 5 bases and the V segment lost 4 bases, leaving 6 bases of the junction unmatched. Germline-derived CDR1 and CDR2 are MNHEY and SMNVEV (reference sequence). CDR3 nucleotides: TGTGCCAGCAGTTCTCCGGGACAGGGAGACAATGAGCAGTTCTTC. Translation: CASSSPGQGDNEQFF.

The chain combines TRBV5-5 with TRBJ1-5, with 8 positions matching TRBD1. The CDR3 loop spans 15 amino acids. Germline-derived CDR1 and CDR2 are SGHKS and YYEKEE (reference sequence). V dropped 4 bases and J dropped 7; count of bases not matched to a gene: 10. The CDR3 region has the DNA TGTGCCAGCAGCCGTGACAGGGGAGAGGGGCAGCCCCAGCATTTT. Translation gives CASSRDRGEGQPQHF.

The chain has TRBV4-1 and TRBJ2-7; TRBD2 aligns across 8 bases. Germline V gene lookup returns CDR1 MGHRA and CDR2 YSYEKL. The trim removed 6 bases at V and 4 bases at J, leaving 8 bases unmatched. The CDR3 consists of 14 residues. In nucleotides, the CDR3 is TGCGCCAGCAGTATCACTAGCGGACGATACGAGCAGTACTTC. It encodes CASSITSGRYEQYF.

The gene calls are TRBV5-1 and TRBJ2-3, with TRBD2 matching 11 bases. Germline V gives CDR1 SGHRS, CDR2 YFSETQ. Germline trimming cut 0 bases from V and 4 bases from J; bases unmatched to any gene: 4. This CDR3 comprises 16 residues. CDR3 DNA: TGCGCCAGCAGCTTGGGAACTAGCGGGGGCCCAGATACGCAGTATTTT. Residues: CASSLGTSGGPDTQYF.

This chain joins TRBV15 and TRBJ2-7, with TRBD1 identical over 11 bases. CDR1 and CDR2 (germline): LNHNV, YYDKDF (reference sequence). This CDR3 spans 15 amino acids. Losses at the gene ends were 5 bases for V and 2 bases for J; bases not matched to a gene: 5. In DNA form, the CDR3 reads TGTGCCACCAGCGACCGGGACAGGGGGACCTACGAGCAGTACTTC. This encodes CATSDRDRGTYEQYF. Full variable domain (remainder filled in from reference TRBV15 and TRBJ2-7): DAMVIQNPRYQVTQFGKPVTLSCSQTLNHNVMYWYQQKSSQAPKLLFHYYDKDFNNEADTPDNFQSRRPNTSFCFLDIRSPGLGDTAMYLCATSDRDRGTYEQYFGPGTRLTVT.

The gene calls are TRBV19 and TRBJ2-1, with D possibly matching TRBD2 (5 bases). V lost 4 bases and J 6 bases, leaving 13 bases between the germline ends. There are 14 residues in the CDR3. Germline assignment: CDR1 LNHDA and CDR2 SQIVND (reference sequence). As DNA, the CDR3 is TGTGCCAGTAGTAAGGGCGGGTCAAGCAATGAGCAGTTCTTC. Protein: CASSKGGSSNEQFF.

This chain connects TRBV10-3 to TRBJ2-1, with D possibly being TRBD2 (5 bases). The germline gives CDR1 ENHRY, CDR2 SYGVKD. The CDR3 sequence is 15 residues long. Trimming removed 3 bases from V and 5 bases from J, with 14 bases in between. CDR3 in amino acids: CAISDETGIDNEQFF. The CDR3 nucleotides are TGTGCCATCAGTGATGAAACGGGAATCGACAATGAGCAGTTCTTC.

This clone has just a few counts. V gene TRBV5-6 combines with J gene TRBJ1-4; a possible D gene is TRBD1 (5 bases). There are 17 residues in the CDR3. Germline CDR1 and CDR2: SGHDT and YYEEEE. V was pared by 0 bases and J by 0 bases, with 12 bases between. In nucleotides, the CDR3 is TGTGCCAGCAGCTTGGTTGCAGACAGTGCAACTAATGAAAAACTGTTTTTT. Translated, it gives CASSLVADSATNEKLFF.

Comment on this clone: The germline gene is not matched at one end of the junction; a read error may be the cause. V usage is TRBV5-1 and J usage is TRBJ2-1; D ambiguous. The CDR3 has 13 residues. CDR1 is SGHRS and CDR2 is YFSETQ in the germline V gene. CDR3 coding DNA: TGCGCCAGCAGCTTGGGATTAAACAATGAACAGTTCTTC. It specifies CASSLGLNNEQFF.

The J gene is TRBJ1-2, the V gene TRBV29-1; D is uncertain. Germline V lookup: CDR1 SQVTM, CDR2 ANQGSEA. Trimming left V 0 bases short and J 6 bases short, with 14 bases between. This CDR3 is 14 amino acids long. CDR3 loop: CSVEDPGEEDGYTF. The CDR3 DNA follows: TGCAGCGTTGAAGACCCCGGGGAGGAAGATGGCTACACCTTC.

The V gene is TRBV2, the J gene TRBJ2-2, with 10 bases lining up with TRBD1. The CDR3 is made up of 15 amino acids. V lost 6 bases, J lost 3 bases, and 4 bases stayed unmatched. The germline V gene has CDR1 SNHLY and CDR2 FYNNEI. The CDR3, as DNA: TGTGCCAGCAGGCGACAGGGGGCGGACACCGGGGAGCTGTTTTTT. Encoded protein: CASRRQGADTGELFF.

The genes are TRBV29-1 and TRBJ2-1; TRBD1 might be the D (6 bases). This CDR3 comprises 16 residues. CDR1 and CDR2 (germline): SQVTM, ANQGSEA. V was clipped by 1 base and J by 2 bases, with 15 bases between them. The CDR3 reads CSVEGGIGQPYNEQFF. In DNA, the CDR3 is TGCAGCGTTGAAGGGGGTATAGGACAGCCCTACAATGAGCAGTTCTTC.

The chain carries TRBV6-1 and TRBJ1-3; D remains ambiguous. V was trimmed by 5 bases and J by 0 bases, leaving 5 bases between them. This CDR3 is built from 13 residues. Germline V gives CDR1 MNHNS, CDR2 SASEGT. The CDR3 sequence: CASSLYSGNTIYF. CDR3 sequence (DNA): TGTGCCAGCAGTCTATACTCTGGAAACACCATATATTTT.

This rearrangement joins TRBV28 to TRBJ1-5, with D perhaps TRBD1 (5 bases). The CDR3 sequence is 16 residues long. In germline, CDR1 is MDHEN, CDR2 SYDVKM. V dropped 4 bases and J dropped 2 bases, with 15 bases sitting between them. CDR3 nucleotide sequence: TGTGCCAGCAGTTCCCCGGGGGGTAAGGGCAATCAGCCCCAGCATTTT. This encodes CASSSPGGKGNQPQHF. Based on the CDR3 plus reference TRBV28 and TRBJ1-5, the full variable domain is DVKVTQSSRYLVKRTGEKVFLECVQDMDHENMFWYRQDPGLGLRLIYFSYDVKMKEKGDIPEGYSVSREKKERFSLILESASTNQTSMYLCASSSPGGKGNQPQHFGDGTRLSIL.